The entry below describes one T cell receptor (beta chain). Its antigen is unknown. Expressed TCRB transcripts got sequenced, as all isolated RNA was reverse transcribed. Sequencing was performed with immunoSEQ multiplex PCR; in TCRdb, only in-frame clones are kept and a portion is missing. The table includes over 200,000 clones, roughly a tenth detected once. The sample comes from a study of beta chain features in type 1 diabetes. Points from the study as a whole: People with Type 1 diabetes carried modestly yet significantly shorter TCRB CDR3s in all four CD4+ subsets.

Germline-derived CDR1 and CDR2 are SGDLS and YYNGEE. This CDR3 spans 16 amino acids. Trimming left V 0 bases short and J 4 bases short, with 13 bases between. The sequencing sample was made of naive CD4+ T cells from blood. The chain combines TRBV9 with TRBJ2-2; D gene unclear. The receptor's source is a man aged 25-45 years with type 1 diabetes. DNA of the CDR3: TGTGCCAGCAGCGTAGAAATAGTAGTGTCCACCGGGGAGCTGTTTTTT. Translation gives CASSVEIVVSTGELFF.